Each of the 9 T cell receptor beta chains below was sequenced from the same sample in a study of cytomegalovirus exposure and HLA in healthy donors. This PCR relied on a set of 60 Vbeta primers and 13 Jbeta primers. The table came from immunoSEQ multiplex PCR; TCRdb's copy has only in-frame clones and leaves some out. In the table there are about 140,000 clones, around 10% of which are singletons. Sequenced: PBMCs. The origin of the receptors is a woman aged 40 to 50 in good health and CMV-seropositive.

This chain links TRBV6-5 with TRBJ1-1, with D possibly TRBD1 on 5 matching bases. This CDR3 comprises 13 residues. Trimming cost V 7 bases and J 4 bases, with 13 bases left between them. Germline CDR1 and CDR2: MNHEY and SVGAGI. Written as DNA, the CDR3 is TGTGCCAGCACTCCCAGGGTTGGCACTGAAGCTTTCTTT. This sequence encodes CASTPRVGTEAFF.

This chain connects TRBV10-3 to TRBJ2-3; tentatively, D is TRBD1 (5 bases). This CDR3 region has 13 residues. Between the trimmed V and J ends, which lost 5 bases and 6 bases, there was a span of 12 bases. Germline lookup yields CDR1 ENHRY and CDR2 SYGVKD. CDR3 in DNA: TGTGCCATCAGTCAGGGTTCCGGGGATACGCAGTATTTT. Residues: CAISQGSGDTQYF.

This clone came up a few times. This chain joins TRBV5-1 and TRBJ2-1; weak D call: TRBD2 (6 bases). With 4 bases removed from V and 5 bases from J, the gap between germline ends came to 13 bases. The CDR3 runs 14 residues. The germline gives CDR1 SGHRS, CDR2 YFSETQ. In DNA, the CDR3 is TGCGCCAGCAGCCCCGGAGGGCCCCACAATGAGCAGTTCTTC. Amino acid sequence: CASSPGGPHNEQFF.

The rearrangement joins TRBV7-9 to TRBJ1-1; 7 positions match TRBD1. Unmatched junction bases numbered 4, after V lost 5 bases and J lost 4 bases. The CDR3 extends over 13 amino acids. Germline CDR1 SEHNR, CDR2 FQNEAQ (reference sequence). DNA for the CDR3: TGTGCCAGCAGCCGACAGGGTGGCACTGAAGCTTTCTTT. It specifies CASSRQGGTEAFF.

This clone came up a few times. This rearrangement joins TRBV10-3 to TRBJ2-7; the D gene is possibly TRBD2 (6 bases). V dropped 3 bases and J dropped 5 bases, with 14 bases sitting between them. The CDR3 contains 14 residues. The germline V gene has CDR1 ENHRY and CDR2 SYGVKD. The CDR3 here is CAISEGTETDEQYF. As DNA, the CDR3 is TGTGCCATCAGTGAAGGGACTGAAACGGACGAGCAGTACTTC.

This clone was observed a handful of times. The chain uses TRBV4-3 and TRBJ2-3; 10 nucleotides line up with TRBD2. Trimming took 3 bases from V and 5 from J; bases not matched to a gene: 8. Germline V gene data show CDR1 as LGHNA and CDR2 as YSLEER. The CDR3 spans 16 residues. The CDR3 DNA reads TGCGCCAGCAGCCAGAATAGCGGGGGGTGGGGAGATACGCAGTATTTT. It is translated as CASSQNSGGWGDTQYF.

This clone was counted only a few times. The V call is TRBV5-1, the J call TRBJ2-7, with TRBD1 as a possible D gene (6 bases). V was cut by 0 bases and J by 11 bases, with 15 bases left in between. This CDR3 is built from 13 residues. The germline gives CDR1 SGHRS, CDR2 YFSETQ. The CDR3 nucleotides are TGCGCCAGCAGCTTGGCAAATGGACGGGACAAGTACTTC. Encoded protein: CASSLANGRDKYF.

This clone appeared many times. The gene calls are TRBV10-3 and TRBJ2-1, with 10 bases matching TRBD1. CDR3 length: 15 amino acids. Trimming at V came to 6 bases and at J to 6 bases, leaving 8 bases not matched to a gene. Per germline, CDR1 ENHRY and CDR2 SYGVKD. The CDR3 region has the DNA TGTGCCATCAGCAGGACAGGGGGAATGATCAATGAGCAGTTCTTC. Protein: CAISRTGGMINEQFF.

This chain joins TRBV18 and TRBJ1-1; a weak D match, TRBD1 (6 bases). The V and J ends lost 3 bases and 3 bases respectively, with 14 bases between them. CDR1 and CDR2 (germline): KGHSH, LQKENI. CDR3 length: 15 residues. CDR3 nucleotides: TGTGCCAGCTCACCCTTCCAGGGGATTGACACTGAAGCTTTCTTT. It translates to CASSPFQGIDTEAFF.